This TCR beta chain was obtained from a study of T-cell memory formation after mild COVID-19. The germline gives CDR1 LNHNV, CDR2 YYDKDF (reference sequence). This CDR3 spans 13 amino acids. V lost 5 bases, J lost 8 bases, and 15 bases lay in between. TCRdb used MiXCR to reprocess the 5' RACE reads, holding one entry per CDR3 protein. The sample has more than 250,000 distinct CDR3 sequences, more than 15% seen once. The sequencing input was PBMCs or a T cell subset sorted from them (not recorded which). The J gene is TRBJ1-2, the V gene TRBV15, with D hard to call. The TCR sequence derives from a man younger than 35 who had mild COVID-19 (a few samples of this study predate the infection). Cell type and time point are not known. The CDR3 is CATSSRGQLGYTF. In DNA, the CDR3 is TGTGCCACCAGCTCCAGAGGCCAGTTGGGCTACACCTTC.